The subject of this entry is one T cell receptor (beta chain). Its antigen is currently unknown. Here immunoSEQ multiplex PCR was the method, and the copy in TCRdb shows in-frame clones only, minus some. The sample carries some 100,000 clones, around 90% recorded once. The data were taken from a study of PD-1 blockade in classical Hodgkin lymphoma. Regarding the study as a whole: TCR diversity in CD4+, not CD8+, cells rose significantly by C4D1. Sources of repertoire differences remain undefined, possibly disease activity or prior therapy. Newly diagnosed and completely responding patients shared comparable baseline diversity.

Patients all relapsed after autologous stem cell transplantation, and there was variation in brentuximab vedotin exposure. The V and J ends lost 6 bases and 0 bases respectively, with 6 bases between them. The CDR3 totals 13 residues. Germline V gene sequence: CDR1 MDHEN, CDR2 SYDVKM. V usage is TRBV28 and J usage is TRBJ1-3; the D is unclear. Sample: peripheral blood mononuclear cells (PBMCs), taken at baseline. The origin of this receptor is a human donor with classical Hodgkin lymphoma. CDR3 in DNA: TGTGCCAGCAGCTACCTCTCTGGAAACACCATATATTTT. It specifies CASSYLSGNTIYF.